Sequencing of this T cell receptor (beta chain) was carried out in a study of blood T cell repertoires in COVID-19. Study-wide context: Collection of acute and convalescent COVID-19 samples took place in the United States, Italy and Spain. The cDNA or gDNA used as material had been derived from T cells, B-cell-depleted T cells, or PBMCs.

Trimming removed 3 bases from V and 0 bases from J, with 15 bases in between. The germline gives CDR1 MNHEY, CDR2 SMNVEV (reference sequence). This CDR3 has 17 amino acids. Profiled with immunoSEQ multiplex PCR; TCRdb holds only in-frame clones, not every one. This table has 120,000 or so clones, more than 75% appearing once. The sequenced sample consisted of peripheral blood. This receptor was obtained from a woman aged 70-85 years with acute or convalescent COVID-19. The chain carries TRBV27 and TRBJ1-3, with D perhaps matching TRBD1 (5 bases). CDR3 nucleotides: TGTGCCAGCAGTTTCCAGGGATCCCCACCCTCTGGAAACACCATATATTTT. It translates to CASSFQGSPPSGNTIYF.